These 32 T cell receptor beta chains share one sample of origin, sequenced in a study of cytomegalovirus exposure and HLA in healthy donors. The PCR was carried out with 60 Vbeta primers and 13 Jbeta primers. The method was immunoSEQ multiplex PCR; TCRdb's version includes in-frame clones alone and lacks a portion of them. Of about 190,000 clones in the sample, approximately 70% are singletons; the top ten hold roughly 2.8%. Sequencing used PBMCs. These receptors came from a woman in her thirties in good health and CMV-seropositive.

This clone was counted once. V is TRBV18 and J is TRBJ2-7; D might be TRBD1 (5 bases). Germline lookup yields CDR1 KGHSH and CDR2 LQKENI. The CDR3 is 14 amino acids. V shed 3 bases and J shed 2 bases, with 11 bases lying between them. The DNA of the CDR3 is TGTGCCAGCTCACCGCCTCAGGGTCCCTACGAGCAGTACTTC. It encodes CASSPPQGPYEQYF.

V gene TRBV25-1 combines with J gene TRBJ1-2, with TRBD1 matching over 7 bases. J gave up 0 bases and V 9 bases, and 4 bases lay outside the gene matches. CDR1 is MGHDK, CDR2 SYGVNS, per germline. This CDR3 has 13 amino acids. The CDR3 loop is CARLTGANYGYTF. The DNA of the CDR3 is TGTGCCAGACTCACAGGGGCTAACTATGGCTACACCTTC.

The chain uses TRBV6-6 and TRBJ2-1; 11 positions agree with TRBD1. Germline trimming cut 10 bases from V and 7 bases from J; bases unmatched to any gene: 6. This CDR3 spans 13 amino acids. Germline V gene lookup returns CDR1 MNHNY and CDR2 SVGAGI (reference sequence). The CDR3 spells CATGQGAENEQFF. For the CDR3, the DNA is TGTGCCACCGGACAGGGGGCGGAAAATGAGCAGTTCTTC.

This chain uses TRBV28 with TRBJ2-7, with 9 bases aligning to TRBD1. V shed 5 bases and J 0 bases; nucleotides not matched to a gene: 11. This CDR3 is built from 17 residues. Germline V gene sequence: CDR1 MDHEN, CDR2 SYDVKM. The CDR3 sequence is CASSRGQGEVGSYEQYF. In DNA form, the CDR3 reads TGTGCCAGCAGTAGGGGACAGGGCGAAGTCGGCTCCTACGAGCAGTACTTC.

This clone came up a few times. The V and J genes are TRBV7-9 and TRBJ1-4; 9 nucleotides align to TRBD1. The J segment lost 5 bases and the V segment lost 0 bases, leaving 1 base of the junction unmatched. The CDR3 runs to 15 residues. Germline V lookup: CDR1 SEHNR, CDR2 FQNEAQ (reference sequence). The CDR3 coding sequence is TGTGCCAGCAGCTTAGCCGGGACAGGGAATGAAAAACTGTTTTTT. Its protein is CASSLAGTGNEKLFF.

V is TRBV6-1 and J is TRBJ2-7, with unresolved D. Trimming took 3 bases from V and 9 from J, leaving 15 bases between them. The CDR3 covers 13 residues. Germline lookup yields CDR1 MNHNS and CDR2 SASEGT. Written as DNA, the CDR3 is TGTGCCAGCAGTGATCAAAGTGAAGGAGTGCAGTACTTC. Its translation is CASSDQSEGVQYF.

The chain combines TRBV10-2 with TRBJ1-1; weak D call: TRBD1 (6 bases). CDR3 length equals 15 residues. The germline gives CDR1 WSHSY, CDR2 SAAADI. V lost 6 bases and J lost 4, with 18 bases in between. CDR3 nucleotide sequence: TGCGCCAGCAGGGGTATGGCAGGGGTTACCACTGAAGCTTTCTTT. It specifies CASRGMAGVTTEAFF.

V gene TRBV2 combines with J gene TRBJ2-3; D remains unclear. Germline V CDR1 and CDR2: SNHLY, FYNNEI. Trimming left V 4 bases short and J 2 bases short, with 10 bases between. This CDR3 is 14 amino acids long. Written as DNA, the CDR3 is TGTGCCAGCAGTGTTGGGCAGACCACAGATACGCAGTATTTT. It specifies CASSVGQTTDTQYF.

The CDR3 spells CASSLGTSGRNEQFF. The DNA for the CDR3 is TGTGCCAGCAGTTTAGGGACTAGCGGGAGAAATGAGCAGTTCTTC. V and J are TRBV6-6 and TRBJ2-1; TRBD2 matches 14 bases. CDR3 length equals 15 residues. In germline, CDR1 is MNHNY, CDR2 SVGAGI (reference sequence). With 4 bases clipped from V and 7 bases from J, the junction kept 3 bases outside the gene matches.

The chain is built from TRBV7-9 and TRBJ1-4; D may be TRBD1 (5 bases). The CDR3 loop spans 17 amino acids. The ends were cut back, 1 base at V and 0 bases at J, with 12 bases in the middle. Germline loops: CDR1 SEHNR, CDR2 FQNEAQ (reference sequence). CDR3 nucleotide sequence: TGTGCCAGCAGCTTAGGGGAGGGGACTGCAACTAATGAAAAACTGTTTTTT. Protein: CASSLGEGTATNEKLFF.

The CDR3 spells CASSSASGNEQYF. CDR3 DNA sequence: TGTGCCAGCAGTTCGGCTAGCGGGAACGAGCAGTACTTC. The rearrangement links TRBV6-5 to TRBJ2-7, with TRBD2 matching 9 bases. V trimming: 4 bases; J trimming: 5 bases; junction bases outside the gene matches: 3. This CDR3 region has 13 residues. CDR1 is MNHEY, CDR2 SVGAGI, per germline.

The chain uses TRBV6-1 and TRBJ2-7; D is perhaps TRBD1 (5 bases). The CDR3 length is 13 residues. CDR1 is MNHNS, CDR2 SASEGT, per germline. V lost 10 bases and J lost 5, with 18 bases in between. The CDR3 spells CATEIREVDEQYF. Here the CDR3 DNA reads TGTGCCACTGAAATCAGGGAAGTCGACGAGCAGTACTTC.

This clone was seen more than once but under ten times. The genes are TRBV5-1 and TRBJ1-1; tentative D call: TRBD1 (5 bases). The ends were cut back, 0 bases at V and 1 base at J, with 10 bases in the middle. The CDR3 sequence is 15 residues long. Looked up from germline, CDR1 is SGHRS and CDR2 is YFSETQ. CDR3 sequence reads: CASSLAGGANTEAFF. The CDR3 nucleotides read TGCGCCAGCAGCTTGGCCGGGGGAGCGAACACTGAAGCTTTCTTT.

In DNA form, the CDR3 reads TGTGCCAGCAGTGGTGCAAGAGGCAATGAGCAGTTCTTC. Its translation is CASSGARGNEQFF. The V call is TRBV5-6, the J call TRBJ2-1; no firm D call. Germline loops: CDR1 SGHDT, CDR2 YYEEEE. Trimming left V 5 bases short and J 6 bases short, with 12 bases between. The length of the CDR3 is 13 residues.

This sequence joins TRBV7-8 and TRBJ2-3, with 8 bases identical to TRBD2. The CDR3 consists of 15 residues. Per the germline V gene, CDR1 is SGHVS and CDR2 is FQNEAQ. V was clipped by 5 bases and J by 5 bases; unmatched bases: 9. The CDR3 protein is CASSRREGAGDTQYF. DNA of the CDR3: TGTGCCAGCAGCCGACGGGAGGGCGCAGGAGATACGCAGTATTTT. Full variable domain (outside the CDR3, taken from reference TRBV7-8 and TRBJ2-3): GAGVSQSPRYKVAKRGQDVALRCDPISGHVSLFWYQQALGQGPEFLTYFQNEAQLDKSGLPSDRFFAERPEGSVSTLKIQRTQQEDSAVYLCASSRREGAGDTQYFGPGTRLTVL.

This chain connects TRBV27 to TRBJ2-5, with D possibly TRBD1 on 6 matching bases. Trimming removed 5 bases from V and 5 bases from J, with 12 bases in between. The CDR3 spans 13 residues. The germline CDR1 and CDR2 sequences are MNHEY and SMNVEV (reference sequence). The CDR3 is CASSASGEETQYF. The CDR3 nucleotides are TGTGCCAGCAGTGCCTCAGGGGAGGAGACCCAGTACTTC.

The chain has TRBV9 and TRBJ2-2; D gene unclear. CDR1 is SGDLS and CDR2 is YYNGEE in the germline V gene. Trimming shortened V by 3 bases and J by 5 bases, and 14 bases separated the two germline ends. This CDR3 comprises 15 residues. CDR3 DNA sequence: TGTGCCAGCAGCGCTGCTGGGCCGGCTACCGGGGAGCTGTTTTTT. The encoded protein is CASSAAGPATGELFF.

In this sample, this clone turned up a few times. The chain links TRBV5-4 to TRBJ2-7, with D perhaps TRBD1 (6 bases). The CDR3 is 14 residues long. Trimming took 4 bases from V and 0 from J, leaving 11 bases between them. Germline CDR1 reads SGHNT; CDR2 reads YYREEE (reference sequence). The CDR3 DNA reads as TGTGCCAGCAGCGTTTGGGGGCCCTCCTACGAGCAGTACTTC. Translating it yields CASSVWGPSYEQYF.

This rearrangement joins TRBV2 to TRBJ2-7; 10 bases match TRBD1. There are 16 residues in the CDR3. Germline V gene lookup returns CDR1 SNHLY and CDR2 FYNNEI. J was trimmed by 4 bases and V by 5 bases; bases with no gene match: 11. The CDR3 region is CASSPFIGQGVYEQYF. CDR3 nucleotide sequence: TGTGCCAGCAGTCCTTTTATTGGACAGGGGGTATACGAGCAGTACTTC.

This sequence joins TRBV12-5 and TRBJ2-2, with 8 bases lining up with TRBD2. Germline-derived CDR1 and CDR2 are LGHNT and FRNRAP. V gave up 4 bases and J gave up 6 bases; unmatched junction bases: 4. The CDR3 has 14 amino acids. Written as DNA, the CDR3 is TGTGCTAGTGGTTCGGGCGGGAGGCCCGGGGAGCTGTTTTTT. Residues: CASGSGGRPGELFF.

The chain employs TRBV6-6 and TRBJ2-7; a weak D match, TRBD2 (5 bases). The germline V gene encodes CDR1 MNHNY and CDR2 SVGAGI (reference sequence). V was trimmed by 2 bases and J by 6 bases, leaving 17 bases between them. The CDR3 extends over 15 amino acids. The CDR3 coding sequence is TGTGCCAGCAGTTACCTATACCGGGATATCCTCGAGCAGTACTTC. Translated: CASSYLYRDILEQYF.

The CDR3 DNA follows: TGTGCCAGCAGTTCTGGACTAGCGGGAGGGCCCGCGACCGGGGAGCTGTTTTTT. It encodes CASSSGLAGGPATGELFF. This chain links TRBV27 with TRBJ2-2, with 15 bases that match TRBD2. The CDR3 has 18 residues. Germline V gives CDR1 MNHEY, CDR2 SMNVEV (reference sequence). The J segment lost 5 bases and the V segment lost 4 bases, leaving 8 bases of the junction unmatched.

With regard to this clone: Other DNA sequences in this sample translate to the same CDR3. As DNA, the CDR3 is TGTGCCATCAGTGAGTCTGGGGCCTCCTACGAGCAGTACTTC. Its protein product is CAISESGASYEQYF. The genes are TRBV10-3 and TRBJ2-7, with D perhaps TRBD1 (5 bases). This CDR3 spans 14 amino acids. Trimming stripped 0 bases from V and 0 bases from J, with 6 bases between. CDR1 and CDR2 from the germline V gene are ENHRY and SYGVKD.

The chain recombines TRBV11-2 with TRBJ2-7, with D maybe TRBD1 (5 bases). Trimming stripped 1 base from V and 7 bases from J, with 17 bases between. Germline V CDR1 and CDR2: SGHAT, FQNNGV. The CDR3 is made up of 15 amino acids. The CDR3 sequence: CASSLVGAPYREQYF. CDR3 DNA: TGTGCCAGCAGCTTAGTAGGGGCACCGTATAGGGAGCAGTACTTC.

The rearrangement links TRBV7-2 to TRBJ2-7; 10 bases line up with TRBD1. The CDR3 has 15 amino acids. From germline, CDR1 is SGHTA and CDR2 FQGNSA. The trim removed 5 bases at V and 0 bases at J, leaving 4 bases unmatched. This CDR3 reads CASSPGTGVSYEQYF. The CDR3 bases are TGTGCCAGCAGCCCCGGGACAGGGGTCTCCTACGAGCAGTACTTC.

DNA for the CDR3: TGCGCCAGCAGCTTGACCGGGACTTATATCTACGAGCAGTACTTC. It yields the protein CASSLTGTYIYEQYF. The rearrangement joins TRBV5-1 to TRBJ2-7, with D maybe TRBD2 (6 bases). V dropped 1 base and J dropped 3 bases, with 14 bases sitting between them. The CDR3 is 15 amino acids. CDR1 and CDR2 (germline): SGHRS, YFSETQ.

The J gene is TRBJ2-1, the V gene TRBV6-6; possibly TRBD2 for D (6 bases). The CDR3 sequence is 15 residues long. Trimming shortened V by 4 bases and J by 4 bases, and 14 bases separated the two germline ends. CDR1 is MNHNY, CDR2 SVGAGI, per germline (reference sequence). The CDR3 is CASSLERARYNEQFF. Here the CDR3 DNA reads TGTGCCAGCAGTTTGGAGCGGGCGAGGTACAATGAGCAGTTCTTC.

The CDR3 nucleotides are TGTGCCAGCAGCAAACAGACCGGGGGGGGGAGTGGGTACGAGCAGTACTTC. It encodes CASSKQTGGGSGYEQYF. This chain uses TRBV7-6 with TRBJ2-7; the match to TRBD2 covers 8 bases. In germline, CDR1 is SGHVS, CDR2 FNYEAQ. V was pared by 5 bases and J by 4 bases, with 16 bases of the junction left unmatched. This CDR3 spans 17 amino acids.

The genes are TRBV28 and TRBJ1-5; D perhaps matches TRBD1 (6 bases). The V end lost 3 bases, the J end lost 4 bases, and 16 bases lay between the germline ends. Per germline, CDR1 MDHEN and CDR2 SYDVKM. This CDR3 has 16 amino acids. The CDR3 here is CASSFYGQGNNQPQHF. In DNA form, the CDR3 reads TGTGCCAGCAGTTTTTATGGGCAGGGGAATAATCAGCCCCAGCATTTT.

The rearrangement joins TRBV10-3 to TRBJ1-1; D uncertain. This CDR3 comprises 15 residues. With 0 bases removed from V and 3 bases from J, the gap between germline ends came to 11 bases. The V gene's germline CDR1 is ENHRY and CDR2 SYGVKD. The CDR3 DNA reads TGTGCCATCAGTGAGTCCGGGGTGAGGGACACTGAAGCTTTCTTT. This translates into CAISESGVRDTEAFF.

The chain has TRBV28 and TRBJ2-7, with TRBD2 as a possible D gene (6 bases). Germline assignment: CDR1 MDHEN and CDR2 SYDVKM. The CDR3 covers 14 residues. The V and J ends lost 6 bases and 5 bases respectively, with 17 bases between them. The CDR3 is CASRTGTGDHEQYF. CDR3 DNA sequence: TGTGCCAGCAGAACCGGGACGGGAGACCACGAGCAGTACTTC.

This clone came up once. This rearrangement joins TRBV6-1 to TRBJ2-7, with D possibly matching TRBD1 (5 bases). Germline V gene data show CDR1 as MNHNS and CDR2 as SASEGT. The germline V and J ends were trimmed by 3 bases and 2 bases, with 8 bases remaining between them. The CDR3 spans 13 residues. DNA for the CDR3: TGTGCCAGCAGTGAGACAGCAGCCTACGAGCAGTACTTC. It specifies CASSETAAYEQYF.